Listed below are T cell receptor beta chains from one sample, sequenced in a study of CD8+ T cells in alopecia areata. Profiling relied on immunoSEQ multiplex PCR, and the TCRdb table lists in-frame clones only, not all of them. The sample contains some 100,000 clones, less than 70% of which appear only once. Source material: CD4+ T cells sorted from blood. The receptors stem from a human donor in good health. CDR3s include the opening cysteine and the closing phenylalanine or tryptophan.

>TRBV6-5
CASSLSYSQETQYF
>TRBV29-1
CSVEDWDEKLFF
>TRBV29-1
CRPRAEQYF
>TRBV5-1
CASAFSGGRGETQYF
>TRBV14
CASSQADANVLTF
>TRBV18
CASSVTVNTEAFF
>TRBV5-1
CASSSGDSNEKLFF
>TRBV2
CASRGTSGTDTQYF
>TRBV6-5
CASSQTGLNTEAFF
>TRBV7-9
CASSGTAGGNQPQHF
>TRBV6-4
CASSEADGGTYEQYF
>TRBV2
CASSVRLGRTGGDQPQHF
>TRBV5-1
CASTIGGARTQDTQYF
>TRBV5-6
CASSPGQGLMYTF
>TRBV12-5
CASGLVRGGNTEAFF
>TRBV19
CASWTHPYGYTF
>TRBV29-1
CSVARASGVLNEQFF
>TRBV30
CAWGEGGNQPQHF
>TRBV5-1
CASSFGDGNQPQHF
>TRBV7-9
CASSPRTSVLRTSTDTQYF
>TRBV30
CAWSYSNSPLHF
>TRBV2
CASRPAGTETDTQYF
>TRBV5-6
CASREYGSLNYGYTF
>TRBV27
CASSLRGRLEDTQYF
>TRBV7-6
CASSPWTSSPTEQFF
>TRBV5-1
CASSFWGNTEAFF
>TRBV7-6
CASSFSFDSFNTGELFF
>TRBV29-1
CSVARGGSNTGELFF
>TRBV5-4
CASTSAGQWRETQYF
>TRBV29-1
CSVEIYQETQYF
>TRBV5-4
CASSLAQGNSPLHF
>TRBV29-1
CSVEVSYEQYF
>TRBV5-4
CASSLGLATTGELFF
>TRBV7-2
CASSVTLADGYTF
>TRBV29-1
CSVLKTNSYEQYF
>TRBV4-1
CASSQDGRSWTEAFF
>TRBV19
CASSPRGESTDTQYF
>TRBV11-2
CASSSTGLNYGYTF
>TRBV9
CASSVALGTVSQETQYF
>TRBV29-1
CSGLKGLYQETQYF
>TRBV29-1
CSASSETGGYTF
>TRBV29-1
CSVERGMSTEAFF
>TRBV30
CAWSPPGLFNQPQHF
>TRBV5-1
CASSSPPTDTQYF
>TRBV5-1
CASSFGPDDTEAFF
>TRBV5-6
CASSLQGETQYF
>TRBV30
CAWEEGNQPQHF
>TRBV19
CASSYAGGVDEQFF
>TRBV19
CASSSGQGFGEQFF
>TRBV5-1
CASSSGVGNDSPLHF
>TRBV29-1
CSGEGQTNTEAFF
>TRBV7-7
CASSRGAQETQYF
>TRBV30
CAWSALNSNQPQHF